A selection of T cell receptor beta chains follows, all from one sample in a study of identical twins' blood T cells. Each CDR3 protein gets one entry after TCRdb re-called the 5' RACE reads with MiXCR. The sample records 350,000 to 450,000 distinct CDR3 sequences, over 25% being singletons. Sequencing was done on a sample of PBMCs. Every receptor here comes from a woman between 18 and 50 years old in good health. Each CDR3 is given with its conserved first and last residue. Fields, in order: clone size, D gene, V gene, J gene, CDR3 DNA, CDR3 protein. A D gene is named only where the DNA matches it firmly. Expanded clones are given a class, and other clones once, few, many or no size at all.

clone size: -; D gene: TRBD1; V gene: TRBV11-2; J gene: TRBJ1-1; CDR3 DNA: TGTGTCAGCAGCCTGACAGGGGGCCGGACTGAAGCTTTCTTT; CDR3 protein: CVSSLTGGRTEAFF
clone size: few; D gene: -; V gene: TRBV29-1; J gene: TRBJ1-2; CDR3 DNA: TGCAGCGTTGTAAAGGGCTATGGCTACACCTTC; CDR3 protein: CSVVKGYGYTF
clone size: -; D gene: TRBD1; V gene: TRBV19; J gene: TRBJ2-1; CDR3 DNA: TGTGCCAGCACGGACAGGGGGGACAATGAGCAGTTCTTC; CDR3 protein: CASTDRGDNEQFF
clone size: -; D gene: TRBD1; V gene: TRBV24-1; J gene: TRBJ2-2; CDR3 DNA: TGTGCCACCAGTGCAGACAGGGAAGCAGCCGGGGAGCTGTTTTTT; CDR3 protein: CATSADREAAGELFF
clone size: few; D gene: -; V gene: TRBV9; J gene: TRBJ1-1; CDR3 DNA: TGTGCCAGCAGCGTCGATTCGGGACACCGAAGAACGACTGAAGCTTTCTTT; CDR3 protein: CASSVDSGHRRTTEAFF
clone size: many; D gene: -; V gene: TRBV2; J gene: TRBJ2-2; CDR3 DNA: TGTGCCAGCGGTCAGGCAAAAAATCTCAAAACCGGGGAGCTGTTTTTT; CDR3 protein: CASGQAKNLKTGELFF
clone size: few; D gene: TRBD1; V gene: TRBV20-1; J gene: TRBJ1-5; CDR3 DNA: TGCAGTGCTAGAGGGGGGACAGACAATCAGCCCCAGCATTTT; CDR3 protein: CSARGGTDNQPQHF
clone size: -; D gene: -; V gene: TRBV5-1; J gene: TRBJ2-1; CDR3 DNA: TGCGCCAGCAGCTTGGCCCCAAGCCTCAACTACAATGAGCAGTTCTTC; CDR3 protein: CASSLAPSLNYNEQFF
clone size: -; D gene: TRBD1; V gene: TRBV7-9; J gene: TRBJ1-2; CDR3 DNA: TGTGCCAGCAGTCAGACAGGGGGATTGCGCTACACCTTC; CDR3 protein: CASSQTGGLRYTF
clone size: few; D gene: -; V gene: TRBV11-2; J gene: TRBJ2-3; CDR3 DNA: TGTGCCAGCAGCTTAGATCAAACAGATACGCAGTATTTT; CDR3 protein: CASSLDQTDTQYF
clone size: -; D gene: TRBD1; V gene: TRBV10-3; J gene: TRBJ2-2; CDR3 DNA: TGTGCCATAATGAGGGACAGCCTCACCGGGGAGCTGTTTTTT; CDR3 protein: CAIMRDSLTGELFF
clone size: few; D gene: TRBD1; V gene: TRBV10-3; J gene: TRBJ2-3; CDR3 DNA: TGTGCCATCAGCGTCGGGACAGGAAACACAGATACGCAGTATTTT; CDR3 protein: CAISVGTGNTDTQYF
clone size: many; D gene: -; V gene: TRBV29-1; J gene: TRBJ2-3; CDR3 DNA: TGCAGCGTCCGTCGGGGTAGCACAGATACGCAGTATTTT; CDR3 protein: CSVRRGSTDTQYF
clone size: few; D gene: -; V gene: TRBV12-3/TRBV12-4; J gene: TRBJ1-2; CDR3 DNA: TGTGCCAGCAGTTTAGTGCATGGGGCGCGTGGCTACACCTTC; CDR3 protein: CASSLVHGARGYTF
clone size: many; D gene: -; V gene: TRBV2; J gene: TRBJ2-1; CDR3 DNA: TGTGCCAGCAGTGACAGGGGCCGATATGAGCAGTTCTTC; CDR3 protein: CASSDRGRYEQFF
clone size: -; D gene: TRBD1; V gene: TRBV10-3; J gene: TRBJ1-1; CDR3 DNA: TGTGCCACCCTTACCGACAGGGCGACTTTCTTT; CDR3 protein: CATLTDRATFF
clone size: -; D gene: TRBD1; V gene: TRBV20-1; J gene: TRBJ1-5; CDR3 DNA: TGCAGTGCTGTGCGGACAGGTAGACGGCCCCAGCATTTT; CDR3 protein: CSAVRTGRRPQHF
clone size: -; D gene: -; V gene: TRBV20-1; J gene: TRBJ1-1; CDR3 DNA: TGCAGTGTAGGGGGGTGGGGCACTGAAGCTTTCTTT; CDR3 protein: CSVGGWGTEAFF
clone size: -; D gene: -; V gene: TRBV14; J gene: TRBJ1-1; CDR3 DNA: TGTGCCAGCAGCTCTCCGGAGTCAAACACTGAAGCTTTCTTT; CDR3 protein: CASSSPESNTEAFF
clone size: -; D gene: TRBD1; V gene: TRBV27; J gene: TRBJ2-1; CDR3 DNA: TGTGCCAGCAGTTTTTCTGACAGGGTGGGCTACAATGAGCAGTTCTTC; CDR3 protein: CASSFSDRVGYNEQFF
clone size: -; D gene: -; V gene: TRBV19; J gene: TRBJ2-1; CDR3 DNA: TGTGCCAGTACCACTCCGGGATCCTCCTACAATGAGCAGTTCTTC; CDR3 protein: CASTTPGSSYNEQFF
clone size: -; D gene: -; V gene: TRBV12-3/TRBV12-4; J gene: TRBJ1-6; CDR3 DNA: TGTGCCAGCAGTTCCAGACGGTTGTTGAATTCACCCCTCCACTTT; CDR3 protein: CASSSRRLLNSPLHF
clone size: few; D gene: TRBD1; V gene: TRBV12-3/TRBV12-4; J gene: TRBJ1-3; CDR3 DNA: TGTGCCAGCAGCCCCGACAGGGGGTCTGGAAACACCATATATTTT; CDR3 protein: CASSPDRGSGNTIYF
clone size: -; D gene: -; V gene: TRBV3-1; J gene: TRBJ1-3; CDR3 DNA: TGTGCCAGCAGCCAAGACGCGGCAGAAGGAAACGCCATATATTTT; CDR3 protein: CASSQDAAEGNAIYF
clone size: -; D gene: -; V gene: TRBV2; J gene: TRBJ2-5; CDR3 DNA: TGTGCCAGCATGAAGGACTTACAAGAGACCCAGTACTTC; CDR3 protein: CASMKDLQETQYF
clone size: many; D gene: -; V gene: TRBV12-3/TRBV12-4; J gene: TRBJ1-5; CDR3 DNA: TGTGCCAGCAGTTTTGATCGAACCAATCAGCCCCAGCATTTT; CDR3 protein: CASSFDRTNQPQHF
clone size: -; D gene: TRBD1; V gene: TRBV5-5; J gene: TRBJ1-6; CDR3 DNA: TGTACCGGCAGCTTGGGACAGGGTCCTTCACCCCTCCACTTT; CDR3 protein: CTGSLGQGPSPLHF
clone size: few; D gene: -; V gene: TRBV9; J gene: TRBJ2-3; CDR3 DNA: TGTGCCAGCAGCGCACCGAGAGGGGCTGGTGATACGCAGTATTTT; CDR3 protein: CASSAPRGAGDTQYF
clone size: -; D gene: -; V gene: TRBV5-6; J gene: TRBJ2-3; CDR3 DNA: TGTGCCAGCAGTTTTGGGCCAGATACGCAGTATTTT; CDR3 protein: CASSFGPDTQYF
clone size: many; D gene: -; V gene: TRBV29-1; J gene: TRBJ1-1; CDR3 DNA: TGCAGCGTTGAGACAAACCGGGACACTGAAGCTTTCTTT; CDR3 protein: CSVETNRDTEAFF
clone size: -; D gene: -; V gene: TRBV11-2; J gene: TRBJ2-7; CDR3 DNA: TGTGCCAGCAGCGCCCGTAACGAGCAGTACTTC; CDR3 protein: CASSARNEQYF